The clone carrying this TCR beta chain has a single count. The method was immunoSEQ multiplex PCR; TCRdb's version includes in-frame clones alone and lacks a portion of them. The table shows 70,000 to 100,000 clones, with around 90% occurring only once. This record belongs to a study of blood T cell repertoires in COVID-19. Overall study: Researchers got acute and convalescent COVID-19 samples from the United States, Italy and Spain. The analysed material was cDNA or gDNA that came from T cells, B-cell-depleted T cells, or PBMCs.

Sequencing used peripheral blood. The clonotype was recovered from a woman aged 80 or over with active COVID-19.

CDR3 sequence reads: CASSVTALGYTF. DNA of the CDR3: TGTGCCAGTAGTGTTACTGCTCTGGGCTACACCTTC. The chain has TRBV19 and TRBJ1-2, with D uncertain. Trimming stripped 5 bases from V and 8 bases from J, with 12 bases between. Per germline, CDR1 LNHDA and CDR2 SQIVND (reference sequence). The CDR3 spans 12 residues.